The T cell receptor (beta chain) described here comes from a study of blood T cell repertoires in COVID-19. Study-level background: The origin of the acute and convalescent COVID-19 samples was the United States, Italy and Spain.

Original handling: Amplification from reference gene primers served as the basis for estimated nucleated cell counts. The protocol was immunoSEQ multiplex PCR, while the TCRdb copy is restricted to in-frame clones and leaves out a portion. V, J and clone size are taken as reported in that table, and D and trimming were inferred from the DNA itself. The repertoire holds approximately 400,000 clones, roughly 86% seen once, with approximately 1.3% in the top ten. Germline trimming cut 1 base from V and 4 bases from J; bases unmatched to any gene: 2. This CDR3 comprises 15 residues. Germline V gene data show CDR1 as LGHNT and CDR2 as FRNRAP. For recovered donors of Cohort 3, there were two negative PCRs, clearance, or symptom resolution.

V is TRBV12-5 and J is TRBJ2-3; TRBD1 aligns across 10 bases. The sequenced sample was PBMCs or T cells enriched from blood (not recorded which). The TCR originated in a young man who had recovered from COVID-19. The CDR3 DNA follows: TGTGCTAGTGGTTTGGGGGACAGGGGATCAGATACGCAGTATTTT. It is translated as CASGLGDRGSDTQYF. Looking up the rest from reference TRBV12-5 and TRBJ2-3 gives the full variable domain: DARVTQTPRHKVTEMGQEVTMRCQPILGHNTVFWYRQTMMQGLELLAYFRNRAPLDDSGMPKDRFSAEMPDATLATLKIQPSEPRDSAVYFCASGLGDRGSDTQYFGPGTRLTVL.